Presented here are 22 T cell receptor beta chains from one specimen sequenced in a study of CDR3 diversity in severe acne. TCRdb used MiXCR to reprocess the PCR reads, holding one entry per CDR3 protein. The top ten clones hold 11% of a sample with some 85,000 distinct CDR3 sequences, 49% of them seen once. The sample consisted of blood. Receptor source: a male donor with severe acne vulgaris.

This clonotype was counted between two and nine times. Likely a read error: the CDR3 ends without its conserved phenylalanine or tryptophan. Because the CDR3's place on the DNA is in doubt, the DNA is left out and the CDR3 is given as listed by TCRdb. The V call is TRBV5-1, the J call TRBJ2-7; the DNA was not compared with TRBD2, the D call given in the table. Inclusive of both ends, the CDR3 amounts to 13 amino acids. Per germline, CDR1 SGHRS and CDR2 YFSETQ. The CDR3 reads CASSLRVSLAGDY.

The gene calls are TRBV24-1 and TRBJ2-6; a possible D gene is TRBD1 (6 bases). V was clipped by 0 bases and J by 0 bases, with 8 bases between them. Looked up from germline, CDR1 is KGHDR and CDR2 is SFDVKD. The CDR3 is 17 amino acids. CDR3 nucleotide sequence: TGTGCCACCAGTGATTTGGACAGGAGCTCTGGGGCCAACGTCCTGACTTTC. The encoded protein is CATSDLDRSSGANVLTF.

This clonotype was detected ten times or more. V usage is TRBV6-5 and J usage is TRBJ2-7; D gene ambiguous. CDR1 and CDR2 from the germline V gene are MNHEY and SVGAGI. V dropped 0 bases and J dropped 4 bases, with 10 bases sitting between them. The CDR3 runs to 14 residues. CDR3 region: CASSYSIVGYEQYF. Here the CDR3 DNA reads TGTGCCAGCAGTTACTCGATTGTGGGGTACGAGCAGTACTTC.

Turning to this clonotype: As the CDR3 is not closed by the conserved phenylalanine or tryptophan, this likely results from a read error. The J gene is TRBJ1-5, the V gene TRBV7-2, with TRBD1 matching 7 bases. Germline lookup yields CDR1 SGHTA and CDR2 FQGNSA. CDR3 size: 15 residues. V shed 5 bases and J 5 bases; nucleotides not matched to a gene: 9. CDR3 region: CASSRTGEVDQPQHL. The CDR3 nucleotides are TGTGCCAGCAGCCGAACAGGGGAGGTGGATCAGCCCCAGCATTTG.

The chain combines TRBV7-6 with TRBJ1-1; a possible D gene is TRBD1 (6 bases). The CDR3 totals 13 residues. Trimming stripped 6 bases from V and 0 bases from J, with 8 bases between. Germline V gene sequence: CDR1 SGHVS, CDR2 FNYEAQ. The CDR3 region is CASRGDMNTEAFF. In nucleotides, the CDR3 is TGTGCCAGCAGGGGGGACATGAACACTGAAGCTTTCTTT.

This clonotype was picked up a small number of times. The chain combines TRBV12-3 or TRBV12-4 with TRBJ1-5; D may be TRBD1 (5 bases). The CDR3 totals 18 residues. With 1 base removed from V and 5 bases from J, the gap between germline ends came to 21 bases. The CDR3 region has the DNA TGTGCCAGCAGTTTAGGCCCCGGCAGGGCGGATGACGATCAGCCCCAGCATTTT. Translation gives CASSLGPGRADDDQPQHF.

As regards this clonotype: A clone one base away is much larger, so this may be a read error. The chain links TRBV5-1 to TRBJ2-2; D is ambiguous. This CDR3 has 15 amino acids. Trimming left V 3 bases short and J 2 bases short, with 11 bases between. From germline, CDR1 is SGHRS and CDR2 YFSETQ. This CDR3 is CASSWEFTNTGELFF. The DNA of the CDR3 is TGCGCCAGCAGCTGGGAATTTACAAACACCGGGGAGCTGTTTTTT.

The DNA of the CDR3 is TGCAGTGCAAAACTAGCGGGAGGATACAATGAGCAGTTCTTC. The encoded protein is CSAKLAGGYNEQFF. The chain recombines TRBV20-1 with TRBJ2-1, with 12 bases lining up with TRBD2. The germline V gene has CDR1 DFQATT and CDR2 SNEGSKA (reference sequence). The CDR3 spans 14 residues. V trimming: 6 bases; J trimming: 4 bases; junction bases outside the gene matches: 4.

V gene TRBV9 combines with J gene TRBJ2-3; TRBD1 aligns across 8 bases. Germline CDR1 and CDR2: SGDLS and YYNGEE. This CDR3 has 14 residues. The J segment lost 4 bases and the V segment lost 2 bases, leaving 3 bases of the junction unmatched. The CDR3: CASSVGQGADTQYF. For the CDR3, the DNA is TGTGCCAGCAGCGTCGGACAGGGTGCAGATACGCAGTATTTT.

The rearrangement links TRBV25-1 to TRBJ2-5, with D perhaps matching TRBD2 (5 bases). The germline gives CDR1 MGHDK, CDR2 SYGVNS. The CDR3 runs 16 residues. V was shortened by 1 base and J by 5 bases, with 17 bases between the two germline ends. The CDR3 loop is CASSECASLRVETQYF. As DNA, the CDR3 is TGTGCCAGCAGTGAATGTGCTAGCCTTAGGGTGGAGACCCAGTACTTC.

In the case of this clonotype: Germline and junction disagree at one end, which may indicate a read error. CDR3 nucleotides: TGCGCCGGCAGTGCCCGCAGGGGGGATATGAATGAGCAGTTCTTC. Residues: CAGSARRGDMNEQFF. The gene calls are TRBV28 and TRBJ2-1; possible D gene TRBD1, 7 bases. Germline CDR1 reads MDHEN; CDR2 reads SYDVKM. CDR3 length: 15 residues.

The genes are TRBV2 and TRBJ1-4; D ambiguous. The CDR3 runs to 14 residues. Deletions cut 5 bases from V and 3 bases from J, with 10 bases between. CDR1 SNHLY and CDR2 FYNNEI come from the germline V gene. The CDR3 protein is CASSMSQSNEKLFF. CDR3 bases: TGTGCCAGCAGTATGAGCCAGTCTAATGAAAAACTGTTTTTT.

This clonotype was recorded many times. The CDR3 sequence is CSAGYLGQQTQYF. As DNA, the CDR3 is TGCAGTGCGGGGTACCTGGGACAGCAAACGCAGTATTTT. The chain carries TRBV20-1 and TRBJ2-3, with TRBD1 matching 7 bases. This CDR3 contains 13 residues. Germline V CDR1 and CDR2: DFQATT, SNEGSKA (reference sequence). The trim removed 6 bases at V and 9 bases at J, leaving 12 bases unmatched.

The V and J genes are TRBV20-1 and TRBJ2-3; D gene ambiguous. Trimming removed 4 bases from V and 8 bases from J, with 16 bases in between. The germline V gene has CDR1 DFQATT and CDR2 SNEGSKA (reference sequence). CDR3 size: 13 residues. The CDR3 protein is CSAKDLGAGTQYF. The CDR3 DNA reads TGCAGTGCTAAAGATCTTGGTGCAGGTACGCAGTATTTT.

This clonotype was recorded at least ten times. The rearrangement uses TRBV20-1 and TRBJ1-2; D is ambiguous. Per germline, CDR1 DFQATT and CDR2 SNEGSKA (reference sequence). This CDR3 has 12 amino acids. V gave up 5 bases and J gave up 5 bases, with 12 bases separating them. This CDR3 is CSAYNRPYGYTF. For the CDR3, the DNA is TGCAGTGCTTATAACCGACCGTATGGCTACACCTTC.

The V call is TRBV19, the J call TRBJ1-2; D is ambiguous. The CDR3 runs to 14 residues. V lost 1 base and J lost 6, with 12 bases in between. The germline gives CDR1 LNHDA, CDR2 SQIVND (reference sequence). CDR3 nucleotides: TGTGCCAGTAGTATAGTGGGATTCACCCATGGCTACACCTTC. This encodes CASSIVGFTHGYTF.

Points on this clonotype: A single base separates this from a much larger clone, so it may be a read error. The genes are TRBV11-3 and TRBJ2-5; D tentatively reads TRBD1 or TRBD2 (5 bases each). There are 14 residues in the CDR3. Looked up from germline, CDR1 is SGHNT and CDR2 is YENEEA. V was cut by 2 bases and J by 9 bases, with 16 bases left in between. CDR3 bases: TGTGCCAGCAGCTTAACTAAAACACAGGAGGCCCAGTACTTC. This translates into CASSLTKTQEAQYF.

This clonotype was seen only a few times. This chain links TRBV20-1 with TRBJ2-7, with 10 bases fitting TRBD2. CDR1 and CDR2 from the germline V gene are DFQATT and SNEGSKA (reference sequence). The CDR3 extends over 15 amino acids. The trim removed 0 bases at V and 4 bases at J, leaving 6 bases unmatched. The CDR3: CSARETGTSEYEQYF. Written as DNA, the CDR3 is TGCAGTGCTAGAGAGACCGGGACTAGCGAGTACGAGCAGTACTTC.

CDR3 in DNA: TGCAGTGCTACGGCAGGGGGCAGCTACAATGAGCAGTTCTTC. Translated, it gives CSATAGGSYNEQFF. The gene calls are TRBV20-1 and TRBJ2-1, with 8 bases lining up with TRBD1. Germline CDR1 reads DFQATT; CDR2 reads SNEGSKA (reference sequence). This CDR3 contains 14 residues. The ends lost 4 bases at V and 3 bases at J; junction bases unmatched: 5.

The V gene is TRBV27, the J gene TRBJ2-7; D may be TRBD2 (6 bases). Germline CDR1 MNHEY, CDR2 SMNVEV (reference sequence). V was clipped by 6 bases and J by 4 bases, with 13 bases between them. The CDR3 extends over 13 amino acids. The CDR3 DNA follows: TGTGCCAGCAGCTACGGGAGCGCTTACGAGCAGTACTTC. Translated: CASSYGSAYEQYF.

The gene calls are TRBV12-3 or TRBV12-4 and TRBJ1-1; 7 bases agree with TRBD1. Trimming at V came to 6 bases and at J to 0 bases, leaving 7 bases not matched to a gene. The CDR3 loop spans 15 amino acids. The CDR3 DNA is TGTGCCAGCAGCCAGACAGGGTATCTGAACACTGAAGCTTTCTTT. Translated: CASSQTGYLNTEAFF.

In regard to this clonotype: One end of the junction varies from germline; a read error may be responsible. The chain links TRBV7-9 to TRBJ2-2; D ambiguous. The CDR3 runs 12 residues. The germline gives CDR1 SEHNR, CDR2 FQNEAQ (reference sequence). CDR3: CASSLYAAELLF. DNA of the CDR3: TGTGCCAGCAGCTTATACGCCGCAGAGCTGCTTTTT.